The 23 T cell receptor beta chains below all came from one sample that was sequenced in a study of cytomegalovirus exposure and HLA in healthy donors. The PCR was carried out with 60 Vbeta primers and 13 Jbeta primers. TCRdb's copy holds only in-frame clones and misses some; the assay was immunoSEQ multiplex PCR. Counted here are about 200,000 clones, under 70% occurring once; the ten biggest clones make up around 3%. Sequencing was carried out using PBMCs. The receptor source for this set is a man aged 40-49 years in good health and CMV-seropositive.

This sequence joins TRBV7-8 and TRBJ2-7, with D perhaps matching TRBD1 (6 bases). CDR1 and CDR2 (germline): SGHVS, FQNEAQ. Trimming left V 0 bases short and J 4 bases short, with 13 bases between. This CDR3 spans 15 amino acids. The DNA of the CDR3 is TGTGCCAGCAGCTTAGCGGCAGGGACAAAGTACGAGCAGTACTTC. Protein product: CASSLAAGTKYEQYF.

This chain connects TRBV9 to TRBJ2-1, with 7 bases matching TRBD2. This CDR3 is built from 13 residues. With V trimmed by 0 bases and J by 8 bases, 2 bases remained unmatched. Per the germline V gene, CDR1 is SGDLS and CDR2 is YYNGEE. The CDR3 here is CASSVGTSHEQFF. As DNA, the CDR3 is TGTGCCAGCAGCGTAGGGACTAGTCATGAGCAGTTCTTC.

The genes are TRBV5-1 and TRBJ1-5; D unresolved. The CDR3 contains 14 residues. The germline gives CDR1 SGHRS, CDR2 YFSETQ. Trimming removed 3 bases at V and 0 bases at J, with 7 bases between. As DNA, the CDR3 is TGCGCCAGCAGCTCCGGGGATAGCAATCAGCCCCAGCATTTT. The encoded protein is CASSSGDSNQPQHF.

The table lists this clone with a few counts. The rearrangement uses TRBV5-1 and TRBJ2-5; 10 bases fit TRBD1. J gave up 8 bases and V 2 bases, and 6 bases lay outside the gene matches. The CDR3 runs 14 residues. Germline V CDR1 and CDR2: SGHRS, YFSETQ. CDR3 DNA: TGCGCCAGCAGCTTTCAAGGACAGGGGGATACCCAGTACTTC. It codes for CASSFQGQGDTQYF.

The chain employs TRBV11-2 and TRBJ1-3; D gene uncertain. Germline V gives CDR1 SGHAT, CDR2 FQNNGV. This CDR3 has 16 residues. With 1 base removed from V and 7 bases from J, the gap between germline ends came to 17 bases. The chain's CDR3 is CASSLGRANKWNTIYF. The DNA of the CDR3 is TGTGCCAGCAGCTTAGGGAGGGCTAATAAATGGAACACCATATATTTT.

The genes are TRBV7-9 and TRBJ1-1; D unclear. This CDR3 comprises 12 residues. The V gene's germline CDR1 is SEHNR and CDR2 FQNEAQ (reference sequence). This CDR3 is CSDAPGNTEAFF. The DNA of the CDR3 is TGTTCCGATGCCCCAGGGAACACTGAAGCTTTCTTT.

J is TRBJ2-1 and V is TRBV5-1; a possible D gene is TRBD2 (6 bases). Germline CDR1 and CDR2: SGHRS and YFSETQ. V dropped 0 bases and J dropped 5 bases, with 9 bases sitting between them. There are 14 residues in the CDR3. The CDR3 DNA reads as TGCGCCAGCAGCTTGGTCGGGGGTAACAATGAGCAGTTCTTC. This codes for CASSLVGGNNEQFF. Full variable domain (remainder filled in from reference TRBV5-1 and TRBJ2-1): KAGVTQTPRYLIKTRGQQVTLSCSPISGHRSVSWYQQTPGQGLQFLFEYFSETQRNKGNFPGRFSGRQFSNSRSEMNVSTLELGDSALYLCASSLVGGNNEQFFGPGTRLTVL.

J is TRBJ2-5 and V is TRBV25-1, with 9 bases fitting TRBD2. This CDR3 comprises 16 residues. CDR1 and CDR2 from the germline V gene are MGHDK and SYGVNS. V shed 2 bases and J 1 base; nucleotides not matched to a gene: 5. The CDR3 protein is CASSEGSSGGQETQYF. The CDR3 DNA reads TGTGCCAGCAGTGAAGGTAGTAGCGGGGGCCAAGAGACCCAGTACTTC.

The V call is TRBV6-1, the J call TRBJ1-1; D is unresolved. Per germline, CDR1 MNHNS and CDR2 SASEGT. The CDR3 runs to 10 residues. V was trimmed by 7 bases and J by 5 bases, leaving 5 bases between them. CDR3 in DNA: TGTGCCAGCACCAGAACTGAAGCTTTCTTT. It encodes CASTRTEAFF.

The chain is built from TRBV6-5 and TRBJ2-5; 9 bases are shared with TRBD1. V was pared by 4 bases and J by 5 bases, with 8 bases of the junction left unmatched. The CDR3 runs 15 residues. Germline V gives CDR1 MNHEY, CDR2 SVGAGI. The DNA of the CDR3 is TGTGCCAGCAGTTCAGCGACAGGGGGGTGGGAGACCCAGTACTTC. Protein product: CASSSATGGWETQYF.

The count of this clone is one. This chain links TRBV9 with TRBJ1-2, with no clear D. Germline-derived CDR1 and CDR2 are SGDLS and YYNGEE. This CDR3 has 11 amino acids. V was pared by 7 bases and J by 3 bases, with 7 bases between. The CDR3 sequence: CASAGDYGYTF. The CDR3 nucleotides are TGTGCCAGCGCCGGGGACTATGGCTACACCTTC.

The chain uses TRBV7-6 and TRBJ2-2; 10 positions match TRBD2. The germline gives CDR1 SGHVS, CDR2 FNYEAQ. J was trimmed by 5 bases and V by 6 bases; bases with no gene match: 9. This CDR3 is built from 16 residues. CDR3 in amino acids: CASSSSGGALTGELFF. CDR3 DNA sequence: TGTGCCAGCAGTTCGAGCGGGGGGGCGCTAACCGGGGAGCTGTTTTTT.

In its sample, this clone was seen a few times. The chain links TRBV7-2 to TRBJ1-1, with D possibly matching TRBD1 (5 bases). The germline CDR1 and CDR2 sequences are SGHTA and FQGNSA. V lost 4 bases, J lost 10 bases, and 16 bases lay in between. The CDR3 runs to 13 residues. For the CDR3, the DNA is TGTGCCAGCAGCTACGACAGACTCCAGCGAGCTTTCTTT. It codes for CASSYDRLQRAFF.

As to this clone: Different DNA sequences within this sample yield the same CDR3. V is TRBV19 and J is TRBJ2-7; tentatively, D is TRBD1 (6 bases). Germline lookup yields CDR1 LNHDA and CDR2 SQIVND (reference sequence). V lost 4 bases, J lost 2 bases, and 9 bases lay in between. The CDR3 has 13 residues. This CDR3 is CASSRDIAYEQYF. CDR3 coding DNA: TGTGCCAGTAGTAGGGACATAGCCTACGAGCAGTACTTC.

The chain carries TRBV7-9 and TRBJ2-1; D unresolved. The germline V gene has CDR1 SEHNR and CDR2 FQNEAQ (reference sequence). V lost 5 bases and J lost 6, with 17 bases in between. This CDR3 spans 15 amino acids. DNA for the CDR3: TGTGCCAGCAGCCTACCCACCTTACGGTCCAATGAGCAGTTCTTC. Translation gives CASSLPTLRSNEQFF.

The chain couples TRBV5-1 to TRBJ1-4, with 9 nucleotides matching TRBD1. In germline, CDR1 is SGHRS, CDR2 YFSETQ. The CDR3 is made up of 14 amino acids. Trimming removed 4 bases from V and 8 bases from J; junction bases left unmatched: 6. CDR3 DNA sequence: TGCGCCAGCAGCGTCGGGACAGGGCGAGAAAAACTGTTTTTT. Translation: CASSVGTGREKLFF.

This chain connects TRBV6-6 to TRBJ1-1; tentatively, D is TRBD1 (5 bases). Germline loops: CDR1 MNHNY, CDR2 SVGAGI (reference sequence). With 7 bases removed from V and 4 bases from J, the gap between germline ends came to 16 bases. The CDR3 length is 14 residues. Written as DNA, the CDR3 is TGTGCCAGCAACCCCCCAGGGATCCGCACTGAAGCTTTCTTT. This encodes CASNPPGIRTEAFF.

Comments on this clone: One end of the junction does not line up with germline, which may come from a read error. The rearrangement links TRBV7-9 to TRBJ1-4; D ambiguous. The CDR3 is made up of 16 amino acids. Germline loops: CDR1 SEHNR, CDR2 FQNEAQ (reference sequence). The CDR3 coding sequence is TGTTCCAGCAGCTTATTCCTGCGGGCTTCAAATGAAAAACTGTTTTTT. Translation: CSSSLFLRASNEKLFF.

The V gene is TRBV15, the J gene TRBJ2-7, with a tentative D call TRBD1 (6 bases). Germline-derived CDR1 and CDR2 are LNHNV and YYDKDF (reference sequence). The CDR3 spans 15 residues. V lost 0 bases to trimming and J lost 2 bases, with 11 bases between them. The CDR3 DNA follows: TGTGCCACCAGCAGAGATCGGGCAGGGGCCTACGAGCAGTACTTC. This translates into CATSRDRAGAYEQYF.

The rearrangement links TRBV18 to TRBJ1-5, with TRBD1 identical over 8 bases. CDR1 is KGHSH, CDR2 LQKENI, per germline. This CDR3 is built from 15 residues. Germline trimming cut 5 bases from V and 3 bases from J; bases unmatched to any gene: 6. The DNA for the CDR3 is TGTGCCAGCTCATCGATGGACAGGGTCAATCAGCCCCAGCATTTT. Translation: CASSSMDRVNQPQHF. Full variable domain (rest looked up from reference TRBV18 and TRBJ1-5): NAGVMQNPRHLVRRRGQEARLRCSPMKGHSHVYWYRQLPEEGLKFMVYLQKENIIDESGMPKERFSAEFPKEGPSILRIQQVVRGDSAAYFCASSSMDRVNQPQHFGDGTRLSIL.

This clone has more than one count but fewer than ten. The V gene is TRBV6-1, the J gene TRBJ2-3, with 8 bases matching TRBD2. V lost 3 bases to trimming and J lost 2 bases; unmatched junction nucleotides: 7. The CDR3 spans 16 residues. Germline V gene sequence: CDR1 MNHNS, CDR2 SASEGT. CDR3 amino acids: CASSDPAGDPTDTQYF. DNA for the CDR3: TGTGCCAGCAGTGACCCAGCGGGGGACCCCACAGATACGCAGTATTTT.

This chain links TRBV5-4 with TRBJ2-5, with TRBD2 as a possible D gene (5 bases). CDR1 and CDR2 from the germline V gene are SGHNT and YYREEE (reference sequence). This CDR3 region has 14 residues. V was pared by 6 bases and J by 2 bases, with 14 bases between. This chain's CDR3 is CASTLGLSQETQYF. DNA for the CDR3: TGTGCCAGCACCCTAGGACTCTCACAAGAGACCCAGTACTTC.

This sequence joins TRBV2 and TRBJ1-2; D remains unclear. Per germline, CDR1 SNHLY and CDR2 FYNNEI. V lost 5 bases, J lost 8 bases, and 9 bases lay in between. CDR3 size: 11 residues. CDR3 bases: TGTGCCAGCAGTCTACGCTCGGGCTACACCTTC. Translating gives CASSLRSGYTF.